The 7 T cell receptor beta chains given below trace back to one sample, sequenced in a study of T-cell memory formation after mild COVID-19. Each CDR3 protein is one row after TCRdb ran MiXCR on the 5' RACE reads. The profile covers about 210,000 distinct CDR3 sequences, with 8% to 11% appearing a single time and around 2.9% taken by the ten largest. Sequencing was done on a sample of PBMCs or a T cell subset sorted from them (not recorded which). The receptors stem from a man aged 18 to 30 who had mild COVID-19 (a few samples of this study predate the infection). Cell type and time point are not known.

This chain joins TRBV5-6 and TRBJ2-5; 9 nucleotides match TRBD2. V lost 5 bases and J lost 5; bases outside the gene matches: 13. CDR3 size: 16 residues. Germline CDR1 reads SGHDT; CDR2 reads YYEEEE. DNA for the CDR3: TGTGCCAGCAGGTCACGACTAGCGGCTGGCGTGGAGACCCAGTACTTC. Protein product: CASRSRLAAGVETQYF.

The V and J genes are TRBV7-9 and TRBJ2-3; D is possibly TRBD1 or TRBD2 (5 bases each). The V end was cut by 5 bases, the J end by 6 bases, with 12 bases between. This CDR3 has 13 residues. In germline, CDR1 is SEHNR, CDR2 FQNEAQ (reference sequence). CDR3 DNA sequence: TGTGCCAGCAGCGGCCCCTGGGGGGATACGCAGTATTTT. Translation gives CASSGPWGDTQYF.

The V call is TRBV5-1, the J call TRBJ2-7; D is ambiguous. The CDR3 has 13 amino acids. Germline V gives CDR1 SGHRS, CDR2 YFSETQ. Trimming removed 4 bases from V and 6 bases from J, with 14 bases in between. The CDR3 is CASSPDWRGEQYV. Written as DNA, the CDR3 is TGCGCCAGCAGCCCAGACTGGCGCGGCGAGCAGTACGTC.

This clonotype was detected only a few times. CDR3 protein: CASRTGGYGYTF. Written as DNA, the CDR3 is TGTGCCAGCAGGACAGGCGGATATGGCTACACCTTC. The chain has TRBV12-3 or TRBV12-4 and TRBJ1-2, with a possible D match to TRBD1 (6 bases). The CDR3 consists of 12 residues. V shed 6 bases and J shed 5 bases, with 10 bases lying between them.

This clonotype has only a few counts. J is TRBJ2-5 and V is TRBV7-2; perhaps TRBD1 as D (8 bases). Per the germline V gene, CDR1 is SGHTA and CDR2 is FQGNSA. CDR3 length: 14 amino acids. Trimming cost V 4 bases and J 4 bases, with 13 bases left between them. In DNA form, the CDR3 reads TGTGCCAGCAGCTATACAGGGGGGGCAGAGACCCAGTACTTC. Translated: CASSYTGGAETQYF.

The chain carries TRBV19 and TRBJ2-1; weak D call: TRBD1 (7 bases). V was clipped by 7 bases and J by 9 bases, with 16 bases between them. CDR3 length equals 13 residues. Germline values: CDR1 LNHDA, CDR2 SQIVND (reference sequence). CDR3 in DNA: TGTGCCAGTATGGAGGGGGCCGCGCGTGAGCAGTTCTTC. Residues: CASMEGAAREQFF.

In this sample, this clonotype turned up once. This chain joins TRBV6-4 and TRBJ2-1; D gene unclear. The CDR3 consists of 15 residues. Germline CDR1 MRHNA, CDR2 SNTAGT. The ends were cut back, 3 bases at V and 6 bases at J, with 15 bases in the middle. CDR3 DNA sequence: TGTGCCAGCAGTGAAAGCTTCCCCGCTTCCAATGAGCAGTTCTTC. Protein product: CASSESFPASNEQFF.